The clone carrying this T cell receptor (beta chain) was recorded a few times. Its antigen is unidentified. The record originates from a study of cytomegalovirus exposure and HLA in healthy donors. The CDR3 is 16 residues long. Germline loops: CDR1 SGDLS, CDR2 YYNGEE. Trimming shortened V by 0 bases and J by 4 bases, and 11 bases separated the two germline ends. Findings of the study overall: The study reported that TCR beta sequences accurately predicted HLA-A and HLA-B alleles in most subjects.

Primers included in the PCR were 60 Vbeta and 13 Jbeta primers. Profiling relied on immunoSEQ multiplex PCR, and the TCRdb table lists in-frame clones only, not all of them. The sample contains approximately 150,000 clones, 64% of which appear only once. The genes are TRBV9 and TRBJ1-6, with D uncertain. The sample consisted of PBMCs. This TCR was sampled from a young woman in good health and CMV-seropositive. The CDR3: CASSVGAGTYNSPLHF. The CDR3 bases are TGTGCCAGCAGCGTAGGGGCAGGAACGTATAATTCACCCCTCCACTTT.